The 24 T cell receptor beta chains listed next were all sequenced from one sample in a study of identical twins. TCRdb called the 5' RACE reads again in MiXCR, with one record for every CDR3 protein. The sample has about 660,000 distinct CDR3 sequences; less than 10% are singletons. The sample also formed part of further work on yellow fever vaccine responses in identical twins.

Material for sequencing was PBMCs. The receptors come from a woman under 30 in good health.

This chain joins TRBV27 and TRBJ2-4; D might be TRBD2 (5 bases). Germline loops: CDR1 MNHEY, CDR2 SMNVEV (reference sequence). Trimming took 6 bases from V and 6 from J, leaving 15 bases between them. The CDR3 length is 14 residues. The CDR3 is CASRSSGGGNIQYF. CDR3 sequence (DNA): TGTGCCAGCAGGTCCTCAGGAGGAGGAAACATTCAGTACTTC.

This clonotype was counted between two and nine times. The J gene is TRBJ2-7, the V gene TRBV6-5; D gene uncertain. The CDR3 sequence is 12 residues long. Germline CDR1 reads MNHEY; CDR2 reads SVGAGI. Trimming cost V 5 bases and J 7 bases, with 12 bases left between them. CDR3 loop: CASSRPGPEQYF. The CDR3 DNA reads TGTGCCAGCAGTAGACCGGGTCCTGAGCAGTACTTC.

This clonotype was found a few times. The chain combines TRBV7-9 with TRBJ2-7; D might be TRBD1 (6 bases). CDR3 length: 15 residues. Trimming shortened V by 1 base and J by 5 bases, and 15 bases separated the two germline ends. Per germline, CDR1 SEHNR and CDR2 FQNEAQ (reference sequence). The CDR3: CASSLVQGGSNEQYF. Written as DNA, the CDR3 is TGTGCCAGCAGCTTAGTACAGGGTGGGTCCAACGAGCAGTACTTC. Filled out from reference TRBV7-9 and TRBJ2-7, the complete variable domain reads DTGVSQNPRHKITKRGQNVTFRCDPISEHNRLYWYRQTLGQGPEFLTYFQNEAQLEKSRLLSDRFSAERPKGSFSTLEIQRTEQGDSAMYLCASSLVQGGSNEQYFGPGTRLTVT.

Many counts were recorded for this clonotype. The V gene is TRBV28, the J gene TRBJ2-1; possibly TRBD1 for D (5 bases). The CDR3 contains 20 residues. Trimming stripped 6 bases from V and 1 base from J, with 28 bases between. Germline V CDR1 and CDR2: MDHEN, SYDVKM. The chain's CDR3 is CASRHSGLRYKGVSYNEQFF. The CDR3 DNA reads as TGTGCCAGCAGACACTCCGGGCTTCGCTACAAAGGGGTATCCTACAATGAGCAGTTCTTC.

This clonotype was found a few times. CDR3 amino acids: CASSPGLREEQFF. In DNA, the CDR3 is TGTGCCAGCAGCCCCGGTCTCCGGGAGGAGCAGTTCTTC. The rearrangement joins TRBV6-6 to TRBJ2-1; the D gene is possibly TRBD2 (6 bases). CDR1 is MNHNY, CDR2 SVGAGI, per germline (reference sequence). Trimming took 6 bases from V and 10 from J, leaving 16 bases between them. This CDR3 contains 13 residues.

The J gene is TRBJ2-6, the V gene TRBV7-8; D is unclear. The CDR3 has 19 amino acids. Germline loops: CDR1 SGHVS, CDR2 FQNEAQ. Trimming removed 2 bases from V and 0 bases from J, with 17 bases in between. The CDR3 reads CASSLYTAKEISGANVLTF. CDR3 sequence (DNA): TGTGCCAGCAGCTTATATACAGCTAAGGAAATCTCTGGGGCCAACGTCCTGACTTTC. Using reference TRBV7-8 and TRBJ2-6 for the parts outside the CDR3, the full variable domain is GAGVSQSPRYKVAKRGQDVALRCDPISGHVSLFWYQQALGQGPEFLTYFQNEAQLDKSGLPSDRFFAERPEGSVSTLKIQRTQQEDSAVYLCASSLYTAKEISGANVLTFGAGSRLTVL.

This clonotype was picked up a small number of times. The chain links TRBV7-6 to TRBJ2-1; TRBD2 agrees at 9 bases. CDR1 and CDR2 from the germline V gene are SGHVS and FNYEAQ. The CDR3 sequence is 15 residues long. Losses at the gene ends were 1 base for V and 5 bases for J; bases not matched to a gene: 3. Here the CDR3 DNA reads TGTGCCAGCAGCTTAGTCCTAGCGGGGAACAATGAGCAGTTCTTC. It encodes CASSLVLAGNNEQFF.

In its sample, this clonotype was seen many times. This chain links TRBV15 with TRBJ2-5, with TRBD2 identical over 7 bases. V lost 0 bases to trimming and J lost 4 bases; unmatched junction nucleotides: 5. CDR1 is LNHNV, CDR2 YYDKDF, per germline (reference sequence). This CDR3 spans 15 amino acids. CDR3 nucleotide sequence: TGTGCCACCAGCAGAGATCGGGAGGACCGAGAGACCCAGTACTTC. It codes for CATSRDREDRETQYF.

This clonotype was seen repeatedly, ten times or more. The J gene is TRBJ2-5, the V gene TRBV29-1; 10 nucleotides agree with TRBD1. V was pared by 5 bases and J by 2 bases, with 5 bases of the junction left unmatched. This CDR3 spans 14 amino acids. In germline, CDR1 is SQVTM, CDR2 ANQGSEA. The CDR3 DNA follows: TGCAGCGTTCGACAGGGGGCTACACAAGAGACCCAGTACTTC. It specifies CSVRQGATQETQYF.

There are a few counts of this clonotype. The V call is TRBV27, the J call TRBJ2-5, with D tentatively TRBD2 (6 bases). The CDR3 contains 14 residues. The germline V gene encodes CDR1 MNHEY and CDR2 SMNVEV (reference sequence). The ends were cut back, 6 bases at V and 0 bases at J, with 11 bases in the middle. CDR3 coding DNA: TGTGCCAGCAGCCCTCGGGACTACCAAGAGACCCAGTACTTC. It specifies CASSPRDYQETQYF.

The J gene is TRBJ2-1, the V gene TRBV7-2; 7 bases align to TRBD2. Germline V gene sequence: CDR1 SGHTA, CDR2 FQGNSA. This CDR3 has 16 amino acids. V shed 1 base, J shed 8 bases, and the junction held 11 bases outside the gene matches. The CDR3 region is CASSLVSARGSHEQFF. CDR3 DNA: TGTGCCAGCAGCTTAGTATCGGCTCGCGGGAGCCATGAGCAGTTCTTC.

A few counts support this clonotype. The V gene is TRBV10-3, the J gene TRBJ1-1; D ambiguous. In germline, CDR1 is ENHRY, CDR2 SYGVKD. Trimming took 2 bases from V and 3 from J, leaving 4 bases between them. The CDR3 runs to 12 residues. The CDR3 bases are TGTGCCATCAGTGAGGGGTACACTGAAGCTTTCTTT. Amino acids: CAISEGYTEAFF.

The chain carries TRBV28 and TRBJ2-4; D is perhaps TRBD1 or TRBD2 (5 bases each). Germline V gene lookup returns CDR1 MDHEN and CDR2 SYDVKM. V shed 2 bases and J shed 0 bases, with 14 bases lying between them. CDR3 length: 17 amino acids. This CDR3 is CASSLNMGPTAKNIQYF. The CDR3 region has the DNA TGTGCCAGCAGTTTAAACATGGGACCGACAGCCAAAAACATTCAGTACTTC. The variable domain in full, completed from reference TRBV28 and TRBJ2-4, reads DVKVTQSSRYLVKRTGEKVFLECVQDMDHENMFWYRQDPGLGLRLIYFSYDVKMKEKGDIPEGYSVSREKKERFSLILESASTNQTSMYLCASSLNMGPTAKNIQYFGAGTRLSVL.

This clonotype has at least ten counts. The CDR3 here is CASSSGGPSYEQYF. CDR3 bases: TGTGCCAGCAGTTCAGGGGGCCCCTCCTACGAGCAGTACTTC. V and J are TRBV27 and TRBJ2-7; 8 nucleotides align to TRBD1. The CDR3 is 14 amino acids. Germline V gene lookup returns CDR1 MNHEY and CDR2 SMNVEV (reference sequence). After removal of 4 bases from V and 0 bases from J, the junction contained 2 bases not matched to a gene.

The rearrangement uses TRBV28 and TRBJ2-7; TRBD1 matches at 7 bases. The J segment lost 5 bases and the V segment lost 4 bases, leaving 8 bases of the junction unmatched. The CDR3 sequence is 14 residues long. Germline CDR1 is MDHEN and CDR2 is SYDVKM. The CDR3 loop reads CASSSPLTGNEQYF. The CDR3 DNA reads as TGTGCCAGCAGTTCCCCCCTGACAGGGAACGAGCAGTACTTC.

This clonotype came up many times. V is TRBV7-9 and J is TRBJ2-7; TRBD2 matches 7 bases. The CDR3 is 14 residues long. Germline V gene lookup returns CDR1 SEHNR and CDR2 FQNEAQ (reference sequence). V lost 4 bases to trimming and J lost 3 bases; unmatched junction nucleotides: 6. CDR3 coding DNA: TGTGCCAGCAGCTCCGGACTAGAGTTCTACGAGCAGTACTTC. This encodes CASSSGLEFYEQYF.

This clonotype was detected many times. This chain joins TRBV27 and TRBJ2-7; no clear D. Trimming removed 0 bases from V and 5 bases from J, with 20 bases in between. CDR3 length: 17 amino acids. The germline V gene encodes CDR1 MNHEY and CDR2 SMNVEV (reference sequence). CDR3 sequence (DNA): TGTGCCAGCAGTTTATCGATAAGGTGGGGATTGAAGCACGAGCAGTACTTC. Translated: CASSLSIRWGLKHEQYF.

Here the CDR3 reads CAYRRGETQYF. The CDR3, as DNA: TGTGCCTACAGGCGGGGTGAGACCCAGTACTTC. The chain has TRBV6-6 and TRBJ2-5; D is perhaps TRBD2 (6 bases). Germline CDR1 and CDR2: MNHNY and SVGAGI (reference sequence). This CDR3 is built from 11 residues. V was trimmed by 11 bases and J by 5 bases, leaving 12 bases between them.

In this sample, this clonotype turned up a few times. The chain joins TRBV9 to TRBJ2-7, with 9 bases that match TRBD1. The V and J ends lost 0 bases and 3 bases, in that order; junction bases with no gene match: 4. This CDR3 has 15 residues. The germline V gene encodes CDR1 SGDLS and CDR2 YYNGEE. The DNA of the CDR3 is TGTGCCAGCAGCGTAGCTTGGACAGGGGACTACGAGCAGTACTTC. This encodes CASSVAWTGDYEQYF.

The CDR3 here is CSVDFKGFYNEQFF. The CDR3 nucleotides read TGCAGCGTTGACTTCAAAGGGTTTTACAATGAGCAGTTCTTC. The V gene is TRBV29-1, the J gene TRBJ2-1; D uncertain. V was pared by 3 bases and J by 4 bases, with 13 bases between. Germline values: CDR1 SQVTM, CDR2 ANQGSEA. The CDR3 covers 14 residues.

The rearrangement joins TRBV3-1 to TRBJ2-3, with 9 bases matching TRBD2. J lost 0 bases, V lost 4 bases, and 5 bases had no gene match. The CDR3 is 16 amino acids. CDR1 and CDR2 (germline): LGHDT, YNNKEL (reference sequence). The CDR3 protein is CASSLTSGASTDTQYF. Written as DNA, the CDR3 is TGTGCCAGCAGCCTGACTAGCGGAGCTAGCACAGATACGCAGTATTTT.

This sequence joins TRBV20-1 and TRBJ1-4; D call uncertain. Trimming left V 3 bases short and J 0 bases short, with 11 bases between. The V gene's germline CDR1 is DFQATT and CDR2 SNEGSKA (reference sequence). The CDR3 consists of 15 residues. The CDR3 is CSASQMGSTNEKLFF. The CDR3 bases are TGCAGTGCTAGCCAGATGGGTTCAACTAATGAAAAACTGTTTTTT.

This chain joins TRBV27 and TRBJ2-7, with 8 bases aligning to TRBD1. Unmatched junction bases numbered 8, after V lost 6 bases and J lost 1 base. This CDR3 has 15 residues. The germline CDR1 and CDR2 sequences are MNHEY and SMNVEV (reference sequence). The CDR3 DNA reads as TGTGCCAGCAGAGCCACAGGGGGAAAGTCCTACGAGCAGTACTTC. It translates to CASRATGGKSYEQYF.

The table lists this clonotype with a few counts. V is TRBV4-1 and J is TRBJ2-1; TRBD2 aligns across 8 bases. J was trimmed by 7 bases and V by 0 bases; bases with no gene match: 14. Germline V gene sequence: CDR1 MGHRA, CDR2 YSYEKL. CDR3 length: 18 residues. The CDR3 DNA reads TGCGCCAGCAGCCAAGATAGGGACTGGCTAGCGGGTTTTAATGAGCAGTTCTTC. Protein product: CASSQDRDWLAGFNEQFF.